This T cell receptor (beta chain) came from a study of blood T cell repertoires in COVID-19. The germline gives CDR1 KGHSY, CDR2 FQNENV. The ends lost 1 base at V and 9 bases at J; junction bases unmatched: 5. This CDR3 comprises 15 residues. Sequenced by immunoSEQ multiplex PCR; TCRdb stores in-frame clones only, minus some. In the table there are hundreds of thousands of clones, nearly 90% of which are singletons. The chain is built from TRBV16 and TRBJ1-6, with 8 bases fitting TRBD1. This receptor was identified in a man aged 18 to 30 with active or convalescent COVID-19. Sequencing input: peripheral blood. The CDR3 sequence: CASSQWAGGSSPLHF. The CDR3 nucleotides are TGTGCCAGCAGCCAATGGGCAGGGGGCAGTTCACCCCTCCACTTT.